A selection of T cell receptor beta chains follows, all from one sample in a study of T cell changes during pregnancy in multiple sclerosis. Repertoires were generated with immunoSEQ multiplex PCR, while TCRdb's copy carries only in-frame clones and drops some. The repertoire holds some 64,000 clones, with under 95% as singletons. The specimen comprised peripheral blood, sampled in the first trimester of pregnancy. Receptors originate from a female donor in good health, enrolled as a control in a pregnancy study. CDR3s include the opening cysteine and the closing phenylalanine or tryptophan. A D gene is named only where the DNA matches it firmly. A clone size is listed for some rows: how often the clone was seen (once, few, many), or a class if it is expanded.

DNA: TGTGCCAGCGGAGGACTCAAAAGCGGGGGGGCACGAGAGCAGTACTTC
CDR3: CASGGLKSGGAREQYF
V: TRBV2
D: TRBD2
length: 16
size: NA
J: TRBJ2-7

DNA: TGCGCCAGCAGCCAAGGGGCAGGCCCTGAAGCTTTCTTT
CDR3: CASSQGAGPEAFF
V: TRBV4-1
D: NA
length: 13
size: NA
J: TRBJ1-1

DNA: TGCGCCAGCAGGCGGACAGGCGTGAACACTGAAGCTTTCTTT
CDR3: CASRRTGVNTEAFF
V: TRBV5-1
D: TRBD1
length: 14
size: NA
J: TRBJ1-1

DNA: TGTGCCATCAGTGAAGAGACAGGGCAAGCCTACGAGCAGTACTTC
CDR3: CAISEETGQAYEQYF
V: TRBV10-3
D: TRBD1
length: 15
size: NA
J: TRBJ2-7

DNA: TGCGCCAGCAGCCAAGAAGGGGGCCTTCTCTACAATGAGCAGTTCTTC
CDR3: CASSQEGGLLYNEQFF
V: TRBV4-3
D: TRBD1
length: 16
size: NA
J: TRBJ2-1

DNA: TGTGCCAGTAGTATAGTCGGTGAGCAGTTCTTC
CDR3: CASSIVGEQFF
V: TRBV19
D: NA
length: 11
size: NA
J: TRBJ2-1

DNA: TGTGCCAGTAGTCCCCCCGGGACTAGAACCTACGAGCAGTACTTC
CDR3: CASSPPGTRTYEQYF
V: TRBV19
D: TRBD2
length: 15
size: NA
J: TRBJ2-7

DNA: TGTGCCAGCAGCCAAGCGAGTGGCACAGATACGCAGTATTTT
CDR3: CASSQASGTDTQYF
V: TRBV4-2
D: NA
length: 14
size: NA
J: TRBJ2-3

DNA: TGTGCCAGCAGCTTAGGACAGCGGGGGGGCCACGAGACCCAGTACTTC
CDR3: CASSLGQRGGHETQYF
V: TRBV7-8
D: TRBD2
length: 16
size: NA
J: TRBJ2-5

DNA: TGTGCCAGCAGTTGGGGCAGCACTAACTATGGCTACACCTTC
CDR3: CASSWGSTNYGYTF
V: TRBV2
D: NA
length: 14
size: NA
J: TRBJ1-2

DNA: TGTGCCAGTAGTATAGACCCCAGGGCGTACGCTTTCTTT
CDR3: CASSIDPRAYAFF
V: TRBV19
D: NA
length: 13
size: NA
J: TRBJ1-1

DNA: TGTGCCAGCAGCTTAATGGGGGGACTTTTAAACACTGAAGCTTTCTTT
CDR3: CASSLMGGLLNTEAFF
V: TRBV7-3
D: NA
length: 16
size: NA
J: TRBJ1-1

DNA: TGTGCCAGCAGAGGGGCGTTTCAAGTAGAAAAACTGTTTTTT
CDR3: CASRGAFQVEKLFF
V: TRBV28
D: NA
length: 14
size: once
J: TRBJ1-4

DNA: TGTGCCAGCAGCTTGGCTTACCACTCAGATACGCAGTATTTT
CDR3: CASSLAYHSDTQYF
V: TRBV5-5
D: NA
length: 14
size: NA
J: TRBJ2-3

DNA: TGTGCCAGCAGCTCGGGACTAGCGGGGAACCAAGAGACCCAGTACTTC
CDR3: CASSSGLAGNQETQYF
V: TRBV11-2
D: TRBD2
length: 16
size: NA
J: TRBJ2-5

DNA: TGCAGTGCTAGTTCTCCGGACGAGCAGTACTTC
CDR3: CSASSPDEQYF
V: TRBV20-1
D: NA
length: 11
size: NA
J: TRBJ2-7

DNA: TGTGCCATCTTAGACAGGGGGTTAACGAGTCTTGGCTACACCTTC
CDR3: CAILDRGLTSLGYTF
V: TRBV28
D: TRBD1
length: 15
size: NA
J: TRBJ1-2

DNA: TGTGCCAGCAGTTTGATGGCAGGGCGAAGCTACACCTTC
CDR3: CASSLMAGRSYTF
V: TRBV27
D: NA
length: 13
size: NA
J: TRBJ1-2

DNA: TGCGCCAGCAGCCAAATGGACAGGGGAAGTGGCTACACCTTC
CDR3: CASSQMDRGSGYTF
V: TRBV4-1
D: TRBD1
length: 14
size: NA
J: TRBJ1-2

DNA: TGTGCCAGCAGCTTGGGACTTCCCACCGGGGAGCTGTTTTTT
CDR3: CASSLGLPTGELFF
V: TRBV7-2
D: NA
length: 14
size: NA
J: TRBJ2-2

DNA: TGTGCCAGCAGCCCCCCGTCTAGCCCCGGGGAGCTGTTTTTT
CDR3: CASSPPSSPGELFF
V: TRBV7-9
D: NA
length: 14
size: NA
J: TRBJ2-2

DNA: TGTGCCAGCTCGCTCCAGGGGTTCGACTATGGCTACACCTTC
CDR3: CASSLQGFDYGYTF
V: TRBV18
D: NA
length: 14
size: NA
J: TRBJ1-2

DNA: TGTGCCAGCAGTTTGGGGACAGTGGGCGGTGGAGCTTTCTTT
CDR3: CASSLGTVGGGAFF
V: TRBV28
D: TRBD1
length: 14
size: few
J: TRBJ1-1

DNA: TGTGCCAGCAGCCTCCAGTGGGGCCCTTACGAGCAGTACTTC
CDR3: CASSLQWGPYEQYF
V: TRBV7-8
D: NA
length: 14
size: NA
J: TRBJ2-7

DNA: TGTGCCAGCAGTTGGGGCGAGGTGGACACAGATACGCAGTATTTT
CDR3: CASSWGEVDTDTQYF
V: TRBV7-9
D: NA
length: 15
size: NA
J: TRBJ2-3

DNA: TGCGCCAGCAGCCAAGAAGGGATTGGGTCTAGCCTCTCCAATGAGCAGTTCTTC
CDR3: CASSQEGIGSSLSNEQFF
V: TRBV4-3
D: NA
length: 18
size: NA
J: TRBJ2-1

DNA: TGCGCCAGCAGGACCGCTGTATTAAGTGGGGAGTATGGCTACACCTTC
CDR3: CASRTAVLSGEYGYTF
V: TRBV5-1
D: NA
length: 16
size: NA
J: TRBJ1-2

DNA: TGTGCCACCAGCAGACAGGGCGGGGCAGCTAATGAAAAACTGTTTTTT
CDR3: CATSRQGGAANEKLFF
V: TRBV15
D: NA
length: 16
size: once
J: TRBJ1-4

DNA: TGCGCCAGCAGCTACTCCGGGACAGGAGAGCAGTACTTC
CDR3: CASSYSGTGEQYF
V: TRBV4-3
D: TRBD1
length: 13
size: once
J: TRBJ2-7

DNA: TGTGCCAGCAGTAGGGGGGGGACAGGGATGATCTATGGCTACACCTTC
CDR3: CASSRGGTGMIYGYTF
V: TRBV28
D: TRBD1
length: 16
size: NA
J: TRBJ1-2

DNA: TGTGCCATCAGTGGAACAGGGGGAGTGAACACTGAAGCTTTCTTT
CDR3: CAISGTGGVNTEAFF
V: TRBV10-3
D: TRBD1
length: 15
size: NA
J: TRBJ1-1